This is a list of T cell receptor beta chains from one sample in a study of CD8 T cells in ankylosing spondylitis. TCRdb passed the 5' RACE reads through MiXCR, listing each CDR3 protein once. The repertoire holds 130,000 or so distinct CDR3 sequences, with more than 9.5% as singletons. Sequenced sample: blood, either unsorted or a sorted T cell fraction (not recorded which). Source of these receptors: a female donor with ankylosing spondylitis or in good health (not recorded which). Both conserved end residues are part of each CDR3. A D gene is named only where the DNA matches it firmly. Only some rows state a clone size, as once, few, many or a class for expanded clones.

CDR3nt: TGCAGTGCTCCCGGGACAGGACTCTACGAGCAGTACTTC
CDR3aa: CSAPGTGLYEQYF
abundance: few
j_gene: TRBJ2-7
d_gene: TRBD1
v_gene: TRBV20-1

CDR3nt: TGTGCCAGCAGCCCCATGGGACTAGCAGGCGGTGAGCAGTTCTTC
CDR3aa: CASSPMGLAGGEQFF
abundance: many
j_gene: TRBJ2-1
d_gene: TRBD2
v_gene: TRBV9

CDR3nt: TGCAGCGTTGTTCCGGGACAGGCTCAAGAGACCCAGTACTTC
CDR3aa: CSVVPGQAQETQYF
abundance: medium-sized
j_gene: TRBJ2-5
d_gene: TRBD1
v_gene: TRBV29-1

CDR3nt: TGCGCCAGCAGCTTGGGTGCAGGCTACAATGAGCAGTTCTTC
CDR3aa: CASSLGAGYNEQFF
abundance: many
j_gene: TRBJ2-1
d_gene: .
v_gene: TRBV5-1

CDR3nt: TGCGCCAGCAGCCCAGGGGAGGATGAAGCTTTCTTT
CDR3aa: CASSPGEDEAFF
abundance: many
j_gene: TRBJ1-1
d_gene: .
v_gene: TRBV5-1

CDR3nt: TGCAGTGCTCCCGAACAGGGAACTAGCACAGATACGCAGTATTTT
CDR3aa: CSAPEQGTSTDTQYF
abundance: many
j_gene: TRBJ2-3
d_gene: .
v_gene: TRBV20-1

CDR3nt: TGTGCCTGGAGTGGGAAAGGGCCCTACGAGCAGTACTTC
CDR3aa: CAWSGKGPYEQYF
abundance: .
j_gene: TRBJ2-7
d_gene: .
v_gene: TRBV30

CDR3nt: TGCGCCAGCAGCCCCAGACAGGATTTGAACACTGAAGCTTTCTTT
CDR3aa: CASSPRQDLNTEAFF
abundance: many
j_gene: TRBJ1-1
d_gene: .
v_gene: TRBV5-1

CDR3nt: TGTGCCAGCAGTTTCCTACGCTACGAGCAGTACTTC
CDR3aa: CASSFLRYEQYF
abundance: many
j_gene: TRBJ2-7
d_gene: .
v_gene: TRBV12-3/TRBV12-4

CDR3nt: TGTGCCAGCAGCCAAGATAGGCACCCCAATCCCGGTGCAGATACGCAGTATTTT
CDR3aa: CASSQDRHPNPGADTQYF
abundance: .
j_gene: TRBJ2-3
d_gene: .
v_gene: TRBV3-1

CDR3nt: TGCAGCGTTGAAGATGATACGAGGGGCTACGAGCAGTACTTC
CDR3aa: CSVEDDTRGYEQYF
abundance: many
j_gene: TRBJ2-7
d_gene: .
v_gene: TRBV29-1

CDR3nt: TGTGCCAGCAGTTTATGGGTGAATTCCGGGGAGCTGTTTTTT
CDR3aa: CASSLWVNSGELFF
abundance: few
j_gene: TRBJ2-2
d_gene: .
v_gene: TRBV12-3/TRBV12-4

CDR3nt: TGTGCCAGCAGCCGACTGGGGGGTCGCGGTTACAATGAGCAGTTCTTC
CDR3aa: CASSRLGGRGYNEQFF
abundance: few
j_gene: TRBJ2-1
d_gene: .
v_gene: TRBV7-2

CDR3nt: TGTGCCAGCAGTTTACTAGGACAGGGAGCGGCGCGGCGGGAGTTCTTC
CDR3aa: CASSLLGQGAARREFF
abundance: many
j_gene: TRBJ2-1
d_gene: TRBD1
v_gene: TRBV27

CDR3nt: TGTGCCAGCAGCTTATGGGAAGCGAACACCGGGGAGCTGTTTTTT
CDR3aa: CASSLWEANTGELFF
abundance: few
j_gene: TRBJ2-2
d_gene: .
v_gene: TRBV7-9

CDR3nt: TGTGCCAGCAGACCGGGACCGACAGCAAGCTACACCTTC
CDR3aa: CASRPGPTASYTF
abundance: many
j_gene: TRBJ1-2
d_gene: .
v_gene: TRBV7-8

CDR3nt: TGTGCCAGCAGTTTTTCCGGGACTAGCGGGAGGAAGAGCACAGATACGCAGTATTTT
CDR3aa: CASSFSGTSGRKSTDTQYF
abundance: many
j_gene: TRBJ2-3
d_gene: TRBD2
v_gene: TRBV12-3/TRBV12-4

CDR3nt: TGTGCCAGCAGTCCCCCCACCGGGACAGAATACAATGAGCAGTTCTTC
CDR3aa: CASSPPTGTEYNEQFF
abundance: many
j_gene: TRBJ2-1
d_gene: TRBD1
v_gene: TRBV28

CDR3nt: TGTGCCAGCAGGACAGGGTTTCCTGGGGCCAACGTCCTGACTTTC
CDR3aa: CASRTGFPGANVLTF
abundance: many
j_gene: TRBJ2-6
d_gene: TRBD1
v_gene: TRBV28

CDR3nt: TGTGCCAGCAGTCCACACGCCGGGGAGCTGTTTTTT
CDR3aa: CASSPHAGELFF
abundance: many
j_gene: TRBJ2-2
d_gene: .
v_gene: TRBV27

CDR3nt: TGTGCCACTGACCCCGGGACAGGGAGTACCGGGGAGCTGTTTTTT
CDR3aa: CATDPGTGSTGELFF
abundance: few
j_gene: TRBJ2-2
d_gene: TRBD1
v_gene: TRBV19

CDR3nt: TGTGCCAGCAGTTTTCAGGGTGCTCCCTACGAGCAGTACTTC
CDR3aa: CASSFQGAPYEQYF
abundance: many
j_gene: TRBJ2-7
d_gene: .
v_gene: TRBV28

CDR3nt: TGTGCCAGCAGCGAGACTAGCGGGAGTTTGTACGAGCAGTACTTC
CDR3aa: CASSETSGSLYEQYF
abundance: many
j_gene: TRBJ2-7
d_gene: TRBD2
v_gene: TRBV11-2

CDR3nt: TGTGCCAGCAGCGTAACCGTGGGGGAGAGCGGGAAGAACACCGGGGAGCTGTTTTTT
CDR3aa: CASSVTVGESGKNTGELFF
abundance: many
j_gene: TRBJ2-2
d_gene: TRBD2
v_gene: TRBV9

CDR3nt: TGTGCCAGCAGTAGACCGACCGGCGAGCAGTACTTC
CDR3aa: CASSRPTGEQYF
abundance: many
j_gene: TRBJ2-7
d_gene: .
v_gene: TRBV11-2

CDR3nt: TGCGCCAGCAGCGCGGAAGGGGATACGCAGTATTTT
CDR3aa: CASSAEGDTQYF
abundance: many
j_gene: TRBJ2-3
d_gene: .
v_gene: TRBV5-1

CDR3nt: TGTGCCAGCACCAGTATAGCCGGCTACGAGCAGTACTTC
CDR3aa: CASTSIAGYEQYF
abundance: many
j_gene: TRBJ2-7
d_gene: .
v_gene: TRBV2

CDR3nt: TGTGCCACCAGCAGGGGGACTGAAGCTTTCTTT
CDR3aa: CATSRGTEAFF
abundance: once
j_gene: TRBJ1-1
d_gene: TRBD1
v_gene: TRBV24-1

CDR3nt: TGCAGCGTTGCCCCTTTACCTCCGAACACTGAAGCTTTCTTT
CDR3aa: CSVAPLPPNTEAFF
abundance: many
j_gene: TRBJ1-1
d_gene: .
v_gene: TRBV29-1

CDR3nt: TGTGCCAGCAGCTTTGGGACATCTGGAGGCTACACCTTC
CDR3aa: CASSFGTSGGYTF
abundance: many
j_gene: TRBJ1-2
d_gene: .
v_gene: TRBV7-2

CDR3nt: TGTGCCAGCAGCTTGGAAGGGGGCAGGGGGCCTAATGAAAAACTGTTTTTT
CDR3aa: CASSLEGGRGPNEKLFF
abundance: many
j_gene: TRBJ1-4
d_gene: TRBD1
v_gene: TRBV5-5

CDR3nt: TGCAGTGCTCTCAGCGGGAGGGCCGAGAATGAGCAGTTCTTC
CDR3aa: CSALSGRAENEQFF
abundance: few
j_gene: TRBJ2-1
d_gene: TRBD2
v_gene: TRBV20-1

CDR3nt: TGTGCCAGCAGTTCCCCCGTCTGGGGCTACAATGAGCAGTTCTTC
CDR3aa: CASSSPVWGYNEQFF
abundance: many
j_gene: TRBJ2-1
d_gene: .
v_gene: TRBV12-3/TRBV12-4

CDR3nt: TGTGCCAGCAGCTCGCAGGGGGCTGGTGGAAACACCATATATTTT
CDR3aa: CASSSQGAGGNTIYF
abundance: .
j_gene: TRBJ1-3
d_gene: TRBD1
v_gene: TRBV11-2

CDR3nt: TGTGCCAGCAGCCGCGGTAACCCGGGCTACACCTTC
CDR3aa: CASSRGNPGYTF
abundance: .
j_gene: TRBJ1-2
d_gene: .
v_gene: TRBV11-2

CDR3nt: TGTGCCAGCTCACCATCGGGACAAGGGTACGAGCAGTACTTC
CDR3aa: CASSPSGQGYEQYF
abundance: many
j_gene: TRBJ2-7
d_gene: .
v_gene: TRBV18

CDR3nt: TGTGCCAGCAGTGTCCTAGCGGGAGCCGAGCAGTACTTC
CDR3aa: CASSVLAGAEQYF
abundance: many
j_gene: TRBJ2-7
d_gene: TRBD2
v_gene: TRBV2

CDR3nt: TGCAGTGCCCGGACTGCCTCTAGCACAGATACGCAGTATTTT
CDR3aa: CSARTASSTDTQYF
abundance: many
j_gene: TRBJ2-3
d_gene: .
v_gene: TRBV20-1

CDR3nt: TGTGCCTGGAGTCGCACCGGGGAGCTGTTTTTT
CDR3aa: CAWSRTGELFF
abundance: many
j_gene: TRBJ2-2
d_gene: .
v_gene: TRBV30

CDR3nt: TGCGCCAGCAGCTTTGCTGGGACGAGTGTCACTGAAGCTTTCTTT
CDR3aa: CASSFAGTSVTEAFF
abundance: many
j_gene: TRBJ1-1
d_gene: .
v_gene: TRBV5-1